The 25 T cell receptor beta chains given below trace back to one sample, sequenced in a study of preoperative IRX-2 immunotherapy in early breast cancer. Assay: immunoSEQ multiplex PCR; the TCRdb copy retains only in-frame clones and omits some. The data show about 98,000 clones, 70% to 90% seen once. Treatment specified: preoperative locoregional IRX-2 cytokine immunotherapy. The sample here was tumor tissue, taken after IRX-2 immunotherapy. These receptors were collected from a human donor with breast cancer.

The chain carries TRBV11-3 and TRBJ2-4, with D hard to call. V was pared by 3 bases and J by 0 bases, with 12 bases between. The V gene's germline CDR1 is SGHNT and CDR2 YENEEA. The CDR3 length is 16 residues. The CDR3 nucleotides are TGTGCCAGCAGCTTGGTTTTGGGCCTAGCCAAAAACATTCAGTACTTC. Translated, it gives CASSLVLGLAKNIQYF.

The genes are TRBV6-8 and TRBJ1-2; D is unresolved. V was cut by 5 bases and J by 0 bases, with 13 bases left in between. From germline, CDR1 is MNHGY and CDR2 SAAAGT. The CDR3 is 15 residues long. The CDR3 DNA is TGTGCCAGCAGTGACTTGCGACCTTCTAACTATGGCTACACCTTC. This encodes CASSDLRPSNYGYTF.

The chain combines TRBV28 with TRBJ1-1; D might be TRBD1 (5 bases). The length of the CDR3 is 16 residues. CDR1 is MDHEN and CDR2 is SYDVKM in the germline V gene. V lost 4 bases and J 0 bases, leaving 15 bases between the germline ends. CDR3 nucleotide sequence: TGTGCCAGCAGTTCCTCTCCTGACAGCCTGAACACTGAAGCTTTCTTT. It translates to CASSSSPDSLNTEAFF.

The J gene is TRBJ1-2, the V gene TRBV10-1; D is unclear. The V gene lost 3 bases and the J gene lost 9 bases, with 11 bases spanning the gap. Germline CDR1 is WNHNN and CDR2 is SYGVQD (reference sequence). The CDR3 loop spans 12 amino acids. CDR3 sequence (DNA): TGCGCCAGCAGTGACTACGAGGGCCGCTACACCTTC. It yields the protein CASSDYEGRYTF.

The chain uses TRBV7-8 and TRBJ2-5; 8 bases line up with TRBD1. The CDR3 is 16 amino acids. V lost 3 bases and J lost 5; bases outside the gene matches: 11. CDR1 is SGHVS, CDR2 FQNEAQ, per germline. CDR3 sequence: CASSLGATGGGETQYF. The CDR3 DNA is TGTGCCAGCAGCTTGGGCGCAACAGGGGGTGGTGAGACCCAGTACTTC.

This clone was seen a single time. V and J are TRBV30 and TRBJ2-2, with D tentatively TRBD2 (6 bases). The germline gives CDR1 GTSNPN, CDR2 SVGIG (reference sequence). The CDR3 is 16 residues long. V was cut by 0 bases and J by 4 bases, with 15 bases left in between. This CDR3 is CAWSVPRAGPTGELFF. In DNA form, the CDR3 reads TGTGCCTGGAGTGTCCCCAGAGCGGGTCCCACCGGGGAGCTGTTTTTT.

In this sample, this clone turned up a few times. The chain uses TRBV19 and TRBJ1-5; D is unresolved. CDR1 LNHDA and CDR2 SQIVND come from the germline V gene (reference sequence). The V end was cut by 7 bases, the J end by 7 bases, with 14 bases between. The CDR3 extends over 13 amino acids. The CDR3 coding sequence is TGTGCCAGTAACCAGGAGAACATACAGCCCCAGCATTTT. Translation gives CASNQENIQPQHF.

The chain employs TRBV19 and TRBJ2-5, with D hard to call. The CDR3 extends over 13 amino acids. CDR1 LNHDA and CDR2 SQIVND come from the germline V gene (reference sequence). V lost 2 bases, J lost 4 bases, and 8 bases lay in between. The CDR3 nucleotides read TGTGCCAGTAGTATACAACTATCAGAGACCCAGTACTTC. Protein product: CASSIQLSETQYF.

The CDR3 is CASSLDMGEKLFF. CDR3 nucleotide sequence: TGTGCCAGCAGCTTAGATATGGGTGAAAAACTGTTTTTT. The chain recombines TRBV7-1 with TRBJ1-4; D is ambiguous. TRBV7-1 is an open reading frame, and its role is uncertain. Deletions cut 4 bases from V and 7 bases from J, with 10 bases between. This CDR3 is 13 amino acids long.

This chain joins TRBV6-8 and TRBJ1-2; 7 bases align to TRBD1. The CDR3 sequence is 14 residues long. The V and J ends lost 6 bases and 9 bases, in that order; junction bases with no gene match: 13. Germline CDR1 MNHGY, CDR2 SAAAGT. The DNA of the CDR3 is TGTGCCAGCAGCGGGACAGATCTCTATGGTAGCTACACCTTC. Residues: CASSGTDLYGSYTF.

The chain combines TRBV5-1 with TRBJ1-2, with TRBD1 identical over 7 bases. Germline V gene data show CDR1 as SGHRS and CDR2 as YFSETQ. CDR3 length: 16 residues. The trim removed 0 bases at V and 0 bases at J, leaving 5 bases unmatched. CDR3 protein: CASSLGGQPANYGYTF. CDR3 DNA: TGCGCCAGCAGCTTGGGGGGACAGCCGGCTAACTATGGCTACACCTTC.

The chain links TRBV11-3 to TRBJ2-5; 11 bases are a match to TRBD2. Germline V gene lookup returns CDR1 SGHNT and CDR2 YENEEA. CDR3 length equals 14 residues. Trimming removed 3 bases from V and 4 bases from J; junction bases left unmatched: 1. The CDR3 coding sequence is TGTGCCAGCAGCTTGGGGACTAGCGGAGAGACCCAGTACTTC. This encodes CASSLGTSGETQYF.

The chain uses TRBV7-7 and TRBJ2-7; 8 nucleotides line up with TRBD1. CDR3 length: 17 residues. The ends lost 4 bases at V and 2 bases at J; junction bases unmatched: 13. Per germline, CDR1 SSHAT and CDR2 FNYEAQ (reference sequence). CDR3 in DNA: TGTGCCAGCAGCTCCACCCGGGACAGGAAAGACGCCTACGAGCAGTACTTC. This translates into CASSSTRDRKDAYEQYF.

The chain links TRBV6-8 to TRBJ1-5; D is unresolved. Germline assignment: CDR1 MNHGY and CDR2 SAAAGT. The length of the CDR3 is 14 residues. The V and J ends lost 5 bases and 0 bases respectively, with 8 bases between them. The CDR3 reads CASSKSNSNQPQHF. CDR3 in DNA: TGTGCCAGCAGTAAGAGCAATAGCAATCAGCCCCAGCATTTT.

This chain uses TRBV19 with TRBJ1-2; no clear D gene. V lost 2 bases, J lost 9 bases, and 13 bases lay in between. CDR3 length equals 13 residues. Germline loops: CDR1 LNHDA, CDR2 SQIVND (reference sequence). CDR3 sequence (DNA): TGTGCCAGTAGTATAAAGGGAGTAGCTAGCTACACCTTC. It yields the protein CASSIKGVASYTF. The full variable domain, completed using reference TRBV19 and TRBJ1-2, is DGGITQSPKYLFRKEGQNVTLSCEQNLNHDAMYWYRQDPGQGLRLIYYSQIVNDFQKGDIAEGYSVSREKKESFPLTVTSAQKNPTAFYLCASSIKGVASYTFGSGTRLTVV.

V is TRBV28 and J is TRBJ2-7; D uncertain. Germline lookup yields CDR1 MDHEN and CDR2 SYDVKM. V shed 1 base and J shed 2 bases, with 9 bases lying between them. The CDR3 is 14 residues long. CDR3: CASSLFPRPYEQYF. CDR3 nucleotides: TGTGCCAGCAGTTTATTCCCCCGGCCCTACGAGCAGTACTTC.

The gene calls are TRBV10-2 and TRBJ1-4; no firm D call. Germline V CDR1 and CDR2: WSHSY, SAAADI. The V and J ends lost 6 bases and 0 bases respectively, with 14 bases between them. The CDR3 contains 16 residues. DNA of the CDR3: TGCGCCAGCAGATTTGGTGGACTTGCAACTAATGAAAAACTGTTTTTT. Amino acid sequence: CASRFGGLATNEKLFF.

The CDR3 region is CASSSIGTSDYEQYF. CDR3 nucleotide sequence: TGTGCCAGCAGTTCCATCGGGACTAGCGACTACGAGCAGTACTTC. This chain joins TRBV28 and TRBJ2-7, with 10 bases identical to TRBD2. This CDR3 is 15 amino acids long. CDR1 is MDHEN, CDR2 SYDVKM, per germline. V was pared by 4 bases and J by 3 bases, with 6 bases of the junction left unmatched.

The chain joins TRBV6-4 to TRBJ1-5; 7 positions agree with TRBD1. The V gene end was trimmed by 7 bases and the J gene end by 5 bases; junction bases not matched to a gene: 14. The CDR3 totals 16 residues. Germline-derived CDR1 and CDR2 are MRHNA and SNTAGT. The CDR3 sequence is CASTLLTGTVDQPQHF. CDR3 nucleotides: TGTGCCAGCACCCTACTCACGGGGACAGTCGATCAGCCCCAGCATTTT.

The rearrangement joins TRBV29-1 to TRBJ2-5; D perhaps matches TRBD2 (5 bases). V was trimmed by 7 bases and J by 3 bases, leaving 15 bases between them. Germline values: CDR1 SQVTM, CDR2 ANQGSEA. This CDR3 region has 13 residues. The CDR3 loop reads CSGEGYREETQYF. CDR3 DNA: TGCAGCGGAGAGGGATACCGGGAAGAGACCCAGTACTTC.

In this sample, this clone turned up once. The chain joins TRBV30 to TRBJ1-4; 10 nucleotides agree with TRBD1. CDR3 length: 14 residues. Per germline, CDR1 GTSNPN and CDR2 SVGIG (reference sequence). V shed 1 base and J 7 bases; nucleotides not matched to a gene: 3. CDR3 sequence (DNA): TGTGCCTGGAGTGCGACAGGGGGCAGTGAAAAACTGTTTTTT. Its translation: CAWSATGGSEKLFF.

The chain is built from TRBV6-8 and TRBJ1-5; D gene uncertain. Germline CDR1 reads MNHGY; CDR2 reads SAAAGT. With 4 bases removed from V and 2 bases from J, the gap between germline ends came to 9 bases. CDR3 length equals 14 residues. CDR3 loop: CASSLGKGNQPQHF. The CDR3 DNA sequence: TGTGCCAGCAGTTTAGGGAAGGGCAATCAGCCCCAGCATTTT.

The chain uses TRBV30 and TRBJ2-7; D remains unclear. Germline CDR1 is GTSNPN and CDR2 is SVGIG (reference sequence). This CDR3 is 15 amino acids long. Trimming shortened V by 0 bases and J by 3 bases, and 15 bases separated the two germline ends. The CDR3 loop is CAWSVGVREIYEQYF. CDR3 nucleotide sequence: TGTGCCTGGAGTGTGGGTGTCAGAGAGATCTACGAGCAGTACTTC.

A few counts support this clone. This rearrangement joins TRBV11-3 to TRBJ1-5, with D possibly TRBD1 on 5 matching bases. Trimming removed 8 bases at V and 1 base at J, with 12 bases between. In germline, CDR1 is SGHNT, CDR2 YENEEA. The CDR3 has 14 amino acids. Here the CDR3 DNA reads TGTGCCAGCGGGCAGGGAGGGAGCAATCAGCCCCAGCATTTT. This encodes CASGQGGSNQPQHF.

Comment on this clone: Relative to the germline gene, one junction end is altered; a read error may explain this. The chain is built from TRBV11-3 and TRBJ2-1; a weak D match, TRBD1 (6 bases). Per the germline V gene, CDR1 is SGHNT and CDR2 is YENEEA. CDR3 length: 15 residues. The CDR3 DNA reads as TGTGCTAGCAGCTTAGACGGGACACGGAACAATGAGCAGTTCTTC. Amino acids: CASSLDGTRNNEQFF.